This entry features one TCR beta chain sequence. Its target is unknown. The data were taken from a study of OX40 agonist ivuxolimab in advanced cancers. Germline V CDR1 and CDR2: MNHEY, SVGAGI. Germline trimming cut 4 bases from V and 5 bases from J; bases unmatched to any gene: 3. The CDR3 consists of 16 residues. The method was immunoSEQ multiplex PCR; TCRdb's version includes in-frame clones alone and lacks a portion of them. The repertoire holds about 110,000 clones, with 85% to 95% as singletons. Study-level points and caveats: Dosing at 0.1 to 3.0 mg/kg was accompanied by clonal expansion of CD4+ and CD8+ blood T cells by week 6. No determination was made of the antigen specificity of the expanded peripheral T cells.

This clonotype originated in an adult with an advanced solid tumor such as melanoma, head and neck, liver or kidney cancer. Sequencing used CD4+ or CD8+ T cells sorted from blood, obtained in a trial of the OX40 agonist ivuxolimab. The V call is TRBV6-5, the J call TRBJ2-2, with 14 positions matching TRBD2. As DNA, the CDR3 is TGTGCCAGCAGTTTCGGGACTAGCGGGAGTACCGGGGAGCTGTTTTTT. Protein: CASSFGTSGSTGELFF.